Listed below are T cell receptor beta chains from one sample, sequenced in a study of human T cells and chemical hapten exposure. TCRdb reanalysed the reads using MiXCR and keeps one entry per CDR3 protein. The table includes around 120,000 distinct CDR3 sequences, around 8.5% detected once. Sequencing input: whole blood. Receptors originate from a human donor in good health. Some clones in this sample may be carry-over from other donors' samples. The CDR3 runs from the conserved cysteine through the conserved F or W. The D gene is left open where the match is weak. Where a row states a size, it is once, few, many or the class of an expanded clone; other rows omit it.

d_call clone_size j_call v_call cdr3_aa cdr3_nt
. few TRBJ2-2 TRBV2 CASSSGTPNTGELFF TGTGCCAGCAGTTCCGGGACACCGAACACCGGGGAGCTGTTTTTT
TRBD1 . TRBJ2-7 TRBV5-6 CASGGQGPYEQYF TGTGCCAGCGGAGGACAGGGGCCCTACGAGCAGTACTTC
. once TRBJ1-1 TRBV7-2 CASSSGAQNAEAFF TGTGCCAGCAGTTCGGGGGCGCAGAACGCTGAAGCTTTCTTT
TRBD1 few TRBJ1-4 TRBV7-9 CASSYRQGATNEKLFF TGTGCCAGCAGCTACAGACAGGGAGCAACTAATGAAAAACTGTTTTTT
. many TRBJ1-1 TRBV18 CASSQLNTEAFF TGTGCCAGCTCCCAGTTGAACACTGAAGCTTTCTTT
. few TRBJ2-2 TRBV7-9 CASRVTGELFF TGTGCCAGCCGGGTTACCGGGGAGCTGTTTTTT
. many TRBJ2-7 TRBV10-3 CAISESGLGRNEQYF TGTGCCATCAGTGAGTCGGGACTCGGTAGGAACGAGCAGTACTTC
TRBD2 . TRBJ2-7 TRBV29-1 CSVGTSGRWQYF TGCAGCGTGGGGACTAGCGGGAGGTGGCAGTACTTC
. few TRBJ2-2 TRBV19 CASSRGGPNTGELFF TGTGCCAGTAGCCGTGGGGGCCCGAACACCGGGGAGCTGTTTTTT
. few TRBJ1-6 TRBV5-6 CASSSSYNSPLHF TGTGCCAGCAGCTCATCTTATAATTCACCCCTCCACTTT
. many TRBJ1-2 TRBV12-3/TRBV12-4 CASSTGWGPYGYTF TGTGCCAGCAGTACCGGATGGGGCCCCTATGGCTACACCTTC
. many TRBJ1-2 TRBV5-4 CASSSPRITANYGYTF TGTGCCAGCAGCTCCCCCCGCATAACAGCTAACTATGGCTACACCTTC
. . TRBJ2-7 TRBV4-1 CASSQEQTGTSYEQYF TGCGCCAGCAGCCAAGAACAGACAGGCACCTCCTACGAGCAGTACTTC
TRBD1 . TRBJ2-1 TRBV12-3/TRBV12-4 CASSLVGTGPNEQFF TGTGCCAGCAGTTTAGTGGGGACAGGTCCCAATGAGCAGTTCTTC
TRBD1 . TRBJ1-2 TRBV5-6 CASSQDRANYGYTF TGTGCCAGCAGCCAAGACAGGGCTAACTATGGCTACACCTTC
. many TRBJ2-1 TRBV7-3 CASSLIASNEQFF TGTGCCAGCAGCTTAATAGCCAGCAATGAGCAGTTCTTC
. . TRBJ1-1 TRBV6-1 CASSEASENTEAFF TGTGCCAGCAGTGAAGCTTCGGAGAACACTGAAGCTTTCTTT
. many TRBJ2-1 TRBV6-2/TRBV6-3 CASSYSGTQSYNEQFF TGTGCCAGCAGTTACTCAGGGACTCAGTCCTACAATGAGCAGTTCTTC
TRBD1 . TRBJ1-1 TRBV27 CASSFLMVQGGTEAFF TGTGCCAGCAGTTTTCTTATGGTCCAGGGGGGGACTGAAGCTTTCTTT
. few TRBJ2-2 TRBV27 CASSLVSRNTGELFF TGTGCCAGCAGTTTGGTCAGTCGAAACACCGGGGAGCTGTTTTTT
TRBD2 . TRBJ2-2 TRBV19 CASSIQRTSGRNTGELFF TGTGCCAGTAGTATACAAAGGACTAGCGGGAGGAACACCGGGGAGCTGTTTTTT
. many TRBJ1-6 TRBV12-3/TRBV12-4 CASSMTDSGPLHF TGTGCCAGCAGTATGACAGATTCTGGACCCCTCCACTTT
. many TRBJ2-3 TRBV18 CASSPSKLTNTDTQYF TGTGCCAGCTCACCAAGTAAACTCACGAACACAGATACGCAGTATTTT
TRBD1 many TRBJ1-1 TRBV27 CASSPWTGDTEAFF TGTGCCAGCAGTCCGTGGACAGGGGACACTGAAGCTTTCTTT
. many TRBJ2-7 TRBV13 CASSSLLGSYEQYF TGTGCCAGCAGCTCCTTACTAGGATCCTACGAGCAGTACTTC
TRBD1 many TRBJ1-5 TRBV20-1 CSARDPGQDGNQPQHF TGCAGTGCTAGAGATCCGGGACAGGATGGCAATCAGCCCCAGCATTTT
. many TRBJ1-1 TRBV12-3/TRBV12-4 CASSLTGNTEAFF TGTGCCAGCAGCTTAACGGGAAACACTGAAGCTTTCTTT
. few TRBJ1-2 TRBV7-9 CASSRGGTNYGYTF TGTGCCAGCAGCCGAGGGGGGACTAACTATGGCTACACCTTC
. many TRBJ2-1 TRBV11-2 CASSLVGVMSEQFF TGTGCCAGCAGCTTAGTTGGGGTAATGAGTGAGCAGTTCTTC
. many TRBJ2-3 TRBV5-4 CASSLATDTQYF TGTGCCAGCAGCTTGGCCACAGATACGCAGTATTTT
TRBD2 . TRBJ2-3 TRBV5-4 CASSLLGGRSDTQYF TGTGCCAGCAGCTTGTTGGGGGGGAGGTCAGATACGCAGTATTTT
TRBD1 . TRBJ2-1 TRBV5-4 CASSFALGTGVKDEQFF TGTGCCAGCAGCTTTGCGCTTGGGACAGGGGTTAAGGATGAGCAGTTCTTC
. . TRBJ2-5 TRBV6-1 CASSEAGATQETQYF TGTGCCAGCAGTGAAGCGGGCGCTACCCAAGAGACCCAGTACTTC
. . TRBJ1-1 TRBV30 CAWSVRGGLETFF TGTGCCTGGAGCGTCAGGGGAGGCCTTGAAACTTTCTTT
. many TRBJ2-1 TRBV15 CATTSYQGEQFF TGTGCCACCACCTCCTATCAGGGTGAGCAGTTCTTC
. . TRBJ2-2 TRBV20-1 CSARDFGGAGELFF TGCAGTGCTAGAGACTTCGGAGGGGCCGGGGAGCTGTTTTTT
. many TRBJ1-1 TRBV6-2/TRBV6-3 CASSHRTPRNTEAFF TGTGCCAGCAGCCACCGCACTCCGCGGAACACTGAAGCTTTCTTT
. many TRBJ2-6 TRBV5-1 CASSLALDSGANVLTF TGCGCCAGCAGCTTGGCCTTGGACTCTGGGGCCAACGTCCTGACTTTC
. many TRBJ2-5 TRBV5-1 CASSIPGTQETQYF TGCGCCAGCAGCATTCCCGGGACCCAAGAGACCCAGTACTTC
TRBD2 . TRBJ2-6 TRBV12-3/TRBV12-4 CASRPNSGGSSGANVLTF TGTGCCAGCAGACCGAATAGCGGGGGCTCCTCTGGGGCCAACGTCCTGACTTTC
. many TRBJ1-1 TRBV4-3 CASSQENEWMTEAFF TGCGCCAGCAGCCAAGAGAATGAGTGGATGACTGAAGCTTTCTTT
TRBD1 many TRBJ2-1 TRBV9 CASSVGWGQSSYNEQFF TGTGCCAGCAGCGTAGGATGGGGACAGAGCTCCTACAATGAGCAGTTCTTC
. few TRBJ1-1 TRBV7-9 CASSRENTEAFF TGTGCCAGCAGCAGAGAGAACACTGAAGCTTTCTTT
TRBD1 . TRBJ2-1 TRBV20-1 CSAPGQGKDEQFF TGCAGTGCGCCGGGACAGGGGAAGGATGAGCAGTTCTTC
TRBD1 many TRBJ1-1 TRBV10-3 CAISESQGGGTEAFF TGTGCCATCAGTGAGTCACAGGGGGGGGGCACTGAAGCTTTCTTT
. . TRBJ1-4 TRBV7-8 CASSRGGANEKLFF TGTGCCAGCAGTCGAGGGGGGGCGAATGAAAAACTGTTTTTT
TRBD2 many TRBJ2-3 TRBV29-1 CSVRLAGVGRNTQYF TGCAGCGTTCGATTAGCGGGAGTGGGGCGAAATACGCAGTATTTT
TRBD1 few TRBJ2-2 TRBV27 CASSLRDSTGELFF TGTGCCAGCAGTTTACGGGACAGCACCGGGGAGCTGTTTTTT
TRBD1 few TRBJ2-7 TRBV28 CASITGGSYEQYF TGTGCCAGCATCACAGGGGGGTCCTACGAGCAGTACTTC
. . TRBJ2-1 TRBV27 CASSWGGVRNEQFF TGTGCCAGCAGTTGGGGTGGCGTGCGCAATGAGCAGTTCTTC
TRBD2 many TRBJ2-1 TRBV24-1 CATKAGGNNEQFF TGTGCCACGAAAGCGGGAGGGAACAATGAGCAGTTCTTC
. . TRBJ2-2 TRBV12-3/TRBV12-4 CASSGPNTGELFF TGTGCCAGCTCAGGCCCGAACACCGGGGAGCTGTTTTTT
TRBD2 many TRBJ2-3 TRBV20-1 CSARGPTSGQDTQYF TGCAGTGCTAGAGGCCCGACTAGCGGCCAAGATACGCAGTATTTT
. . TRBJ1-3 TRBV25-1 CASSDGYQVSGNTIYF TGTGCCAGCAGTGACGGCTATCAGGTCTCTGGAAACACCATATATTTT
TRBD1 few TRBJ1-6 TRBV25-1 CASSDGTGYSPLHF TGTGCCAGCAGTGATGGGACAGGGTATTCACCCCTCCACTTT
TRBD2 . TRBJ2-7 TRBV6-5 CASRSGLAGTNYEQYF TGTGCCAGCAGATCGGGACTAGCGGGGACAAACTACGAGCAGTACTTC
TRBD1 few TRBJ2-7 TRBV12-3/TRBV12-4 CASSLFPQGADEQYF TGTGCCAGCAGTCTCTTTCCACAGGGGGCCGACGAGCAGTACTTC
. . TRBJ1-3 TRBV11-2 CASSPVRTVSGNTIYF TGTGCCAGCAGCCCGGTGCGGACAGTCTCTGGAAACACCATATATTTT
. . TRBJ2-2 TRBV5-6 CASSSALSGELFF TGTGCCAGCAGCTCCGCTTTATCCGGGGAGCTGTTTTTT
. many TRBJ1-2 TRBV4-3 CASRQGGGPANYGYTF TGCGCCAGCAGACAAGGAGGAGGACCAGCTAACTATGGCTACACCTTC